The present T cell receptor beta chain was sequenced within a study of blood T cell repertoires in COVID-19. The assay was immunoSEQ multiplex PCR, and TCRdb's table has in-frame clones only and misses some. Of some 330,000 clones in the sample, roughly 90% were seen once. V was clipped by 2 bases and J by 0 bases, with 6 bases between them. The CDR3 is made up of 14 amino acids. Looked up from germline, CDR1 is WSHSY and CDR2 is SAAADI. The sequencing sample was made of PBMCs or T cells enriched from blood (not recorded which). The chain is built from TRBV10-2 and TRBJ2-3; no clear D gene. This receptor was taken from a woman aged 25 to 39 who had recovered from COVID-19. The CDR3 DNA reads TGCGCCAGCAGTGAGGGCAGGAGCACAGATACGCAGTATTTT. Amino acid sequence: CASSEGRSTDTQYF.